Listed below are T cell receptor beta chains from one sample, sequenced in a study of cytomegalovirus exposure and HLA in healthy donors. Only in-frame clones appear in the TCRdb table, and some are missing; sequencing was by immunoSEQ multiplex PCR. The sample totals 200,000 to 250,000 clones. The sample comprised PBMCs. The receptors originated from a girl aged 2 to 9 in good health and CMV-seropositive. Both conserved end residues are part of each CDR3. The D gene is left open where the match is weak.

TRBD2 | TRBJ2-3 | TRBV4-2 | CASSQNLGLAGMSDTQYF | TGTGCCAGCAGCCAAAACCTTGGACTAGCGGGAATGTCAGATACGCAGTATTTT
NA | TRBJ2-7 | TRBV29-1 | CSVWEGGGLTLSSYEQYF | TGCAGCGTGTGGGAGGGGGGGGGACTTACCCTCAGCTCCTACGAGCAGTACTTC
NA | TRBJ2-1 | TRBV19 | CAPRPAVYNEQFF | TGTGCCCCCAGGCCCGCAGTTTACAATGAGCAGTTCTTC
TRBD1 | TRBJ2-2 | TRBV10-3 | CAIEDRKNTGELFF | TGTGCCATCGAGGACAGGAAAAACACCGGGGAGCTGTTTTTT
TRBD1 | TRBJ2-1 | TRBV11-2 | CASSPRQGSYNEQFF | TGTGCCAGCAGCCCCCGACAGGGGTCCTACAATGAGCAGTTCTTC
NA | TRBJ2-3 | TRBV28 | CASSPQQRTDTQYF | TGTGCCAGCAGTCCCCAGCAGCGGACAGATACGCAGTATTTT
TRBD1 | TRBJ1-2 | TRBV27 | CASSFSGQDGYTF | TGTGCCAGCAGTTTCTCTGGACAGGATGGCTACACCTTC
NA | TRBJ1-1 | TRBV27 | CASIPIQGLENTEAFF | TGTGCCAGCATTCCTATTCAGGGTCTGGAAAACACTGAAGCTTTCTTT
NA | TRBJ2-1 | TRBV18 | CASSPGTFSSYNEQFF | TGTGCCAGCTCTCCCGGGACTTTTAGCTCCTACAATGAGCAGTTCTTC
TRBD2 | TRBJ2-1 | TRBV28 | CASSSRLAGNEQFF | TGTGCCAGCAGTTCAAGACTAGCGGGCAATGAGCAGTTCTTC
TRBD2 | TRBJ2-1 | TRBV27 | CASLAGGPGSYNEQFF | TGCGCCAGCCTCGCGGGAGGGCCAGGTTCCTACAATGAGCAGTTCTTC
NA | TRBJ2-5 | TRBV5-6 | CASSPLGSLGETQYF | TGTGCCAGCAGCCCTCTAGGGAGTTTAGGAGAGACCCAGTACTTC
TRBD1 | TRBJ2-7 | TRBV15 | CATSRDRDRGPNEQYF | TGTGCCACCAGCAGAGACCGGGACAGGGGACCCAACGAGCAGTACTTC
NA | TRBJ2-7 | TRBV10-2 | CASIGGYEQYF | TGCGCCAGCATAGGGGGATACGAGCAGTACTTC
NA | TRBJ1-4 | TRBV19 | CASGKTGPGEKLFF | TGTGCCAGTGGGAAGACAGGCCCCGGAGAAAAACTGTTTTTT
TRBD1 | TRBJ1-5 | TRBV19 | CASSLGQGTTQHF | TGTGCCAGTAGTCTAGGACAGGGGACGACCCAGCATTTT
NA | TRBJ2-5 | TRBV4-1 | CASRRENLETQYF | TGCGCCAGCAGACGGGAGAATCTAGAGACCCAGTACTTC
NA | TRBJ1-3 | TRBV9 | CASSVGIGGAGNTIYF | TGTGCCAGCAGCGTAGGTATCGGGGGAGCTGGAAACACCATATATTTT
NA | TRBJ1-1 | TRBV29-1 | CSVELLPNTEAFF | TGCAGCGTTGAACTCCTACCTAACACTGAAGCTTTCTTT
NA | TRBJ2-4 | TRBV2 | CASSAEIPGAKNIQYF | TGTGCCAGCAGTGCCGAGATCCCCGGGGCCAAAAACATTCAGTACTTC
TRBD2 | TRBJ2-7 | TRBV5-4 | CASSFPGLAGTRDEQYF | TGTGCCAGCAGCTTCCCGGGACTAGCGGGAACGAGGGACGAGCAGTACTTC
NA | TRBJ2-1 | TRBV11-2 | CASRTASENNEQFF | TGTGCCAGCAGGACGGCTAGCGAGAACAATGAGCAGTTCTTC
NA | TRBJ1-4 | TRBV18 | CASSPYGQSYNEKLFF | TGTGCCAGCTCACCCTACGGACAGTCATATAATGAAAAACTGTTTTTT
TRBD2 | TRBJ2-7 | TRBV10-1 | CASSKHGGSGSPLDEQYF | TGCGCCAGCAGTAAACACGGAGGCAGCGGGAGCCCTCTGGACGAGCAGTACTTC
NA | TRBJ1-2 | TRBV29-1 | CSVEDDFYGYTF | TGCAGCGTTGAAGACGACTTCTATGGCTACACCTTC
NA | TRBJ2-7 | TRBV5-6 | CASSSDLTPSYEQYF | TGTGCCAGCAGCTCGGACTTAACGCCCTCCTACGAGCAGTACTTC
TRBD2 | TRBJ2-7 | TRBV27 | CASSSFPSSLAGAYEQYF | TGTGCCAGCAGTTCCTTCCCTTCCAGCCTAGCGGGAGCCTACGAGCAGTACTTC
TRBD2 | TRBJ2-3 | TRBV28 | CVSRALAGGQSYTDTQYF | TGTGTCAGCAGAGCCCTAGCGGGAGGGCAATCCTACACAGATACGCAGTATTTT
TRBD2 | TRBJ2-7 | TRBV7-9 | CASSLVAGGIYEQYF | TGTGCCAGCAGCTTAGTTGCGGGAGGGATCTACGAGCAGTACTTC
TRBD2 | TRBJ2-7 | TRBV13 | CASSLMGGSSYEQYF | TGTGCCAGCAGCTTAATGGGCGGGAGTTCTTACGAGCAGTACTTC
NA | TRBJ1-2 | TRBV27 | CASSLRRGPSGYTF | TGTGCCAGCAGTTTAAGGCGGGGACCCTCCGGCTACACCTTC
TRBD2 | TRBJ2-5 | TRBV6-5 | CASSLLAGVETQYF | TGTGCCAGCAGTCTCTTAGCGGGAGTTGAGACCCAGTACTTC
NA | TRBJ2-3 | TRBV18 | CASSPPRGGPADTQYF | TGTGCCAGCTCACCACCTCGTGGGGGCCCCGCAGATACGCAGTATTTT
NA | TRBJ1-1 | TRBV13 | CASSAPAGDEAFF | TGTGCCAGCAGCGCCCCGGCAGGGGATGAAGCTTTCTTT
TRBD2 | TRBJ2-7 | TRBV30 | CAWTPSGSRYEQYF | TGTGCCTGGACGCCTAGCGGGAGTAGGTACGAGCAGTACTTC
NA | TRBJ1-2 | TRBV6-1 | CASSEAEGGLHYGYTF | TGTGCCAGCAGTGAAGCGGAGGGGGGGCTCCACTATGGCTACACCTTC
TRBD1 | TRBJ2-1 | TRBV5-1 | CASSRPGTGGNEQFF | TGCGCCAGCAGCCGTCCCGGGACAGGGGGCAATGAGCAGTTCTTC
TRBD2 | TRBJ2-7 | TRBV19 | CASSIAAGDCEQYF | TGTGCCAGTAGTATAGCGGCGGGAGACTGCGAGCAGTACTTC
NA | TRBJ1-2 | TRBV4-2 | CASSQEGEERGYTF | TGTGCCAGCAGCCAAGAAGGAGAGGAGAGAGGCTACACCTTC
NA | TRBJ2-2 | TRBV10-1 | CASSYEGGPDTGELFF | TGCGCCAGCAGTTACGAGGGAGGTCCGGACACCGGGGAGCTGTTTTTT
NA | TRBJ1-1 | TRBV19 | CASSIRRGAWSEAFF | TGTGCCAGTAGTATAAGGCGCGGGGCTTGGTCTGAAGCTTTCTTT
TRBD2 | TRBJ2-3 | TRBV12-5 | CASGSGLAEDTQYF | TGTGCTAGTGGTTCCGGACTAGCGGAAGATACGCAGTATTTT
NA | TRBJ2-1 | TRBV19 | CASSQLASSYNEQFF | TGTGCCAGTAGTCAGCTAGCGAGCTCCTACAATGAGCAGTTCTTC
NA | TRBJ2-3 | TRBV27 | CASSWGAPDTQYF | TGTGCCAGCAGTTGGGGAGCACCAGATACGCAGTATTTT
TRBD1 | TRBJ2-3 | TRBV6-1 | CASVLGGQTDTQYF | TGTGCCAGTGTCTTAGGGGGCCAGACAGATACGCAGTATTTT
TRBD2 | TRBJ2-7 | TRBV29-1 | CSVGSGGGAYEQYF | TGCAGCGTCGGGTCGGGAGGAGGCGCTTACGAGCAGTACTTC
TRBD2 | TRBJ2-2 | TRBV7-7 | CASSPGLAGELFF | TGTGCTAGCAGCCCGGGACTAGCCGGGGAGCTGTTTTTT
TRBD1 | TRBJ2-7 | TRBV7-6 | CASSSGTGLREQYF | TGTGCCAGCAGCTCCGGGACAGGGCTACGCGAGCAGTACTTC
NA | TRBJ2-7 | TRBV6-1 | CASSVTKAAVYEQYF | TGTGCCAGCAGTGTCACTAAAGCCGCTGTCTACGAGCAGTACTTC
NA | TRBJ2-1 | TRBV1 | CTSSPRIGASRFYNEQFF | TGCACCAGCAGCCCTCGGATTGGCGCTAGCAGATTCTACAATGAGCAGTTCTTC
NA | TRBJ1-5 | TRBV5-1 | CASSEVGSSNQPQHF | TGCGCCAGCAGTGAGGTTGGGAGTAGCAATCAGCCCCAGCATTTT
TRBD1 | TRBJ2-7 | TRBV2 | CASKRIGQASYEQYF | TGTGCCTCAAAAAGGATCGGACAGGCCTCCTACGAGCAGTACTTC
NA | TRBJ2-2 | TRBV6-5 | CASEAIAGGELFF | TGTGCCAGCGAGGCGATAGCTGGCGGGGAGCTGTTTTTT